This T cell receptor beta chain was obtained from a study of CD8 T cells in Susac syndrome. Study-wide results and limits: The TCR sequencing and HLA analysis in the study involved a relatively small number of individuals, as the study acknowledged.

This CDR3 spans 13 amino acids. The V gene's germline CDR1 is MNHEY and CDR2 SVGEGT. V dropped 4 bases and J dropped 3; count of bases not matched to a gene: 2. While CD8+ and CD4+ T cells were isolated negatively, TEMRA cells were enriched by FACS. Details on this clonotype: Its antigen remains unidentified.

Random hexamers were used to reverse transcribe an amount of about 0.45 to 1 ug RNA. TCR beta CDR3 was amplified by immunoSEQ multiplex PCR. This amplification extended across 54 Vbeta and 13 Jbeta segments. TCRdb re-called the immunoSEQ multiplex PCR reads through MiXCR, storing one row per CDR3 protein. The table has 150,000 to 200,000 distinct CDR3 sequences, 92% seen once; the top ten hold under 0.085%. The chain combines TRBV6-2 or TRBV6-3 with TRBJ2-7; 8 nucleotides match TRBD2. This TCR was recovered from a human donor in good health. The sequencing sample was made of CD4+ T cells from PBMCs. The CDR3 region is CASSFTSGYEQYF. For the CDR3, the DNA is TGTGCCAGCAGTTTCACTAGCGGCTACGAGCAGTACTTC.